This T cell receptor (beta chain) was identified in a study of cytomegalovirus exposure and HLA in healthy donors. Study information: Earlier work reported approximately 110 million unique TCR beta sequences from 180 million or so T cells.

PCR primers comprised 60 Vbeta and 13 Jbeta primers. Assay used: immunoSEQ multiplex PCR; TCRdb lists only in-frame clones, some missing. The sample table includes 65,000 to 85,000 clones. This CDR3 is built from 16 residues. From germline, CDR1 is MGHRA and CDR2 YSYEKL. The V end lost 0 bases, the J end lost 4 bases, and 15 bases lay between the germline ends. A word on this clone: Its antigen is still unknown.

Study outcomes and limitations: According to the study, about 180 TCR beta chains were cytomegalovirus-associated. It was taken for granted in presence/absence analyses that sequencing depth across donors was roughly uniform. DRB1 had the most TCR associations and HLA-C the fewest, a later analysis found, with rates varying by HLA locus.

The rearrangement uses TRBV4-1 and TRBJ2-5; D is possibly TRBD1 (6 bases). The TCR comes from a woman aged 30 to 39 in good health and CMV-seronegative. The material sequenced was PBMCs. The CDR3 coding sequence is TGCGCCAGCAGCCAAGAGGTCAGGGGATTTTCAGAGACCCAGTACTTC. Translated: CASSQEVRGFSETQYF.